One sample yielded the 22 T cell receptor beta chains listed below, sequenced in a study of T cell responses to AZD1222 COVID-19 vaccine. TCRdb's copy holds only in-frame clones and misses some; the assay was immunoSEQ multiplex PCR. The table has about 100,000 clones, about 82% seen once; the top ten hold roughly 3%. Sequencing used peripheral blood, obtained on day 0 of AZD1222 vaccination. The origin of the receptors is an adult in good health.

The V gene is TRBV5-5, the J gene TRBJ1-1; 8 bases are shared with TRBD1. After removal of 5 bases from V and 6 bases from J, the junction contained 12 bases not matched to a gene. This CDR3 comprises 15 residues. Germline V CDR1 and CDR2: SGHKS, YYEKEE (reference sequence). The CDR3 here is CASRIGGTGYAEAFF. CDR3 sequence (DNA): TGTGCCAGCAGGATAGGAGGGACAGGCTACGCTGAAGCTTTCTTT.

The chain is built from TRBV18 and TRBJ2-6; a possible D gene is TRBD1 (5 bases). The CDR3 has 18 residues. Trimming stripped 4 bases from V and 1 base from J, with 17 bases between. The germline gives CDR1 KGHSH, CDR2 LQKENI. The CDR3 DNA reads TGTGCCAGCTCACTCGGCACAGGTCTTAGTTCTGGGGCCAACGTCCTGACTTTC. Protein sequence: CASSLGTGLSSGANVLTF.

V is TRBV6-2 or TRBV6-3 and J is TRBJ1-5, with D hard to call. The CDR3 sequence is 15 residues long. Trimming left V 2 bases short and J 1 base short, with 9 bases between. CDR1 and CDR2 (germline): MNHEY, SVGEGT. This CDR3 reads CASSYASTSNQPQHF. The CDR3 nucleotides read TGTGCCAGCAGTTACGCATCCACGAGCAATCAGCCCCAGCATTTT.

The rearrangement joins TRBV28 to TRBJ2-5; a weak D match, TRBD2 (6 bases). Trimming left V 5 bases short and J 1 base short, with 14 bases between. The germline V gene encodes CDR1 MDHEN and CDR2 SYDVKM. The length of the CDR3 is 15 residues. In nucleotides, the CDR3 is TGTGCCAGCAGTGGGACTGTGGGACGCCAAGAGACCCAGTACTTC. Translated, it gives CASSGTVGRQETQYF.

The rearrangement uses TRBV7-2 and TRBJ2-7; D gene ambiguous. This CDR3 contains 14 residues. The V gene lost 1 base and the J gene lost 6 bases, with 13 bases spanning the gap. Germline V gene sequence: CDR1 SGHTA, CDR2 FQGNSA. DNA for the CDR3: TGTGCCAGCAGCTTAGAGAGAAGGTCGGTCGAGCAGTACTTC. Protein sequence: CASSLERRSVEQYF.

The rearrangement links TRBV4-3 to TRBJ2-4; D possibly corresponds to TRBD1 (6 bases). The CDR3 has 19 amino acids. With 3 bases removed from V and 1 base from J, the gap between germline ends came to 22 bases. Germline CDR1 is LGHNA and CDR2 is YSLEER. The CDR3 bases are TGCGCCAGCAGCCATACGTGGGGGCGCATAGGTAATGCCAAAAACATTCAGTACTTC. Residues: CASSHTWGRIGNAKNIQYF.

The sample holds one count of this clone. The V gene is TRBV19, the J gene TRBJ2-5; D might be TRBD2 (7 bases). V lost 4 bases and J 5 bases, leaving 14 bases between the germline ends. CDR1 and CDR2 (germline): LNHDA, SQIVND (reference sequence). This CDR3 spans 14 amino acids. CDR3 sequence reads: CASSRPRGGETQYF. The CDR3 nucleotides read TGTGCCAGTAGTAGGCCCAGGGGAGGGGAGACCCAGTACTTC.

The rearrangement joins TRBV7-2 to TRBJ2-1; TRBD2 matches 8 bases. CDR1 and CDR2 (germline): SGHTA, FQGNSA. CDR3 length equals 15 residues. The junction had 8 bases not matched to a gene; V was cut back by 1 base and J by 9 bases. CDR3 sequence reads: CASSLGAGGQGEQFF. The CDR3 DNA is TGTGCCAGCAGCTTAGGGGCGGGGGGCCAAGGTGAGCAGTTCTTC.

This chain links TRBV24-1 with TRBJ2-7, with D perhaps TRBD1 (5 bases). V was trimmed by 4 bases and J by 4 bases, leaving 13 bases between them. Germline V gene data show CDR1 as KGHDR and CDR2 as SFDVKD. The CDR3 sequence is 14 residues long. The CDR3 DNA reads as TGTGCCACCAGTGAAATTACAACAGGATACGAGCAGTACTTC. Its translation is CATSEITTGYEQYF.

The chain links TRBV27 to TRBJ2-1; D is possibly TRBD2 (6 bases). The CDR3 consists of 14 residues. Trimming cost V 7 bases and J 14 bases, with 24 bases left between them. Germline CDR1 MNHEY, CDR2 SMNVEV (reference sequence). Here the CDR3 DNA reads TGTGCCAGCACCGCCCAGGGAGGCCTCCGGAGGAAGTTCTTC. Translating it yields CASTAQGGLRRKFF.

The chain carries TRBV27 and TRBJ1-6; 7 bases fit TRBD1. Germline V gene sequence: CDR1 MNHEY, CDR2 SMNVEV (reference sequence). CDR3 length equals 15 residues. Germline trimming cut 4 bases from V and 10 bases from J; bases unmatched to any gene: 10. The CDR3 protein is CASSSSEGAGSPLHF. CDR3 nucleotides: TGTGCCAGCAGTTCCTCGGAGGGGGCAGGGTCACCCCTCCACTTT.

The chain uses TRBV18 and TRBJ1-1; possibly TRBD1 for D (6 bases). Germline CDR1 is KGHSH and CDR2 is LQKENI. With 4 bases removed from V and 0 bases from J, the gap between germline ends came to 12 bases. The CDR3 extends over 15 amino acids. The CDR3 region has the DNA TGTGCCAGCTCACTGAACAGGGACATGAACACTGAAGCTTTCTTT. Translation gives CASSLNRDMNTEAFF.

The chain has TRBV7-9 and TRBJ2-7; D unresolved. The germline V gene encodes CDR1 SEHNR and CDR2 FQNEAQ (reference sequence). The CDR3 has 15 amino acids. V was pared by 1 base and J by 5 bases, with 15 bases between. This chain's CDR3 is CASSLESAGKNEQYF. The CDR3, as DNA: TGTGCCAGCAGCTTAGAGTCGGCAGGAAAAAACGAGCAGTACTTC.

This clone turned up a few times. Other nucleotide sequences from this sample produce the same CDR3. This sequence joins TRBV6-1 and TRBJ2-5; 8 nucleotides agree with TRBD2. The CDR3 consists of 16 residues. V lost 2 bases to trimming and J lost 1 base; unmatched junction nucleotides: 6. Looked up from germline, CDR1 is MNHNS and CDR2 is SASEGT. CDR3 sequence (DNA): TGTGCCAGCAGTGAACTTGGCGGGGGGCCCCAAGAGACCCAGTACTTC. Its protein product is CASSELGGGPQETQYF.

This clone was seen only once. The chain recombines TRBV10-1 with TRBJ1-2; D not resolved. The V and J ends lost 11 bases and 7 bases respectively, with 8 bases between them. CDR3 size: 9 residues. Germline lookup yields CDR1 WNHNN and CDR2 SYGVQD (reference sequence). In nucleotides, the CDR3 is TGCGCCCTCTCTGGTGGCTACACCTTC. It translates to CALSGGYTF.

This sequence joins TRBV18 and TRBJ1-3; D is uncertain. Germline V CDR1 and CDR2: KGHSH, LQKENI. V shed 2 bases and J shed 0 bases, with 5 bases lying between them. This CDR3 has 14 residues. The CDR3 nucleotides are TGTGCCAGCTCACCAAGGGACTCTGGAAACACCATATATTTT. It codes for CASSPRDSGNTIYF.

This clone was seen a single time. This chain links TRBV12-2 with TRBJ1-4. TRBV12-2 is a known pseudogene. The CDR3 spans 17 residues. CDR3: CASRSGCRAPRSEKLFF. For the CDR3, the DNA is TGTGCAAGTCGCTCCGGCTGCCGGGCTCCAAGGAGTGAAAAACTGTTTTTT.

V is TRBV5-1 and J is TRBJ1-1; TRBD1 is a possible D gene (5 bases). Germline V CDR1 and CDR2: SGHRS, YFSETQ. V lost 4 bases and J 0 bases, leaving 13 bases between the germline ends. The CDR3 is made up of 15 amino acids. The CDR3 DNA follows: TGCGCCAGCAGCCCGTGGTCAGGGATGAACACTGAAGCTTTCTTT. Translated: CASSPWSGMNTEAFF.

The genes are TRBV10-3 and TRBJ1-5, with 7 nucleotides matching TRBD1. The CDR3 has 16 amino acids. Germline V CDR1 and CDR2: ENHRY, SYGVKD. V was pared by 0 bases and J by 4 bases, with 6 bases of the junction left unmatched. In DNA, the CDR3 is TGTGCCATCAGTGAGTCCGGGGACAGTCTTAATCAGCCCCAGCATTTT. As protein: CAISESGDSLNQPQHF.

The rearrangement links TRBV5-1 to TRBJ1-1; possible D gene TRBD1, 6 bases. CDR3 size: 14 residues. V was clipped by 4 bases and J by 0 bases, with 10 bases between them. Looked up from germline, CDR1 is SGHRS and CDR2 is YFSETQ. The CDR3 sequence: CASSPGVLNTEAFF. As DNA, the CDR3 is TGCGCCAGCAGCCCAGGGGTTCTGAACACTGAAGCTTTCTTT.

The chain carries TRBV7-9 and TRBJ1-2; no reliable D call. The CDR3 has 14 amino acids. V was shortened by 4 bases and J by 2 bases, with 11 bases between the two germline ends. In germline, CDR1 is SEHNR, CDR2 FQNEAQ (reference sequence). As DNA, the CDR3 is TGTGCCAGCAGCTCGGCTGAGAAGAACTATGGCTACACCTTC. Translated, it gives CASSSAEKNYGYTF.

The CDR3 sequence is CASRTAGGGEAFF. Written as DNA, the CDR3 is TGTGCCAGCAGGACCGCCGGGGGAGGTGAAGCTTTCTTT. The chain recombines TRBV6-5 with TRBJ1-1; D is perhaps TRBD1 (5 bases). With 6 bases removed from V and 7 bases from J, the gap between germline ends came to 15 bases. The V gene's germline CDR1 is MNHEY and CDR2 SVGAGI. CDR3 length equals 13 residues.